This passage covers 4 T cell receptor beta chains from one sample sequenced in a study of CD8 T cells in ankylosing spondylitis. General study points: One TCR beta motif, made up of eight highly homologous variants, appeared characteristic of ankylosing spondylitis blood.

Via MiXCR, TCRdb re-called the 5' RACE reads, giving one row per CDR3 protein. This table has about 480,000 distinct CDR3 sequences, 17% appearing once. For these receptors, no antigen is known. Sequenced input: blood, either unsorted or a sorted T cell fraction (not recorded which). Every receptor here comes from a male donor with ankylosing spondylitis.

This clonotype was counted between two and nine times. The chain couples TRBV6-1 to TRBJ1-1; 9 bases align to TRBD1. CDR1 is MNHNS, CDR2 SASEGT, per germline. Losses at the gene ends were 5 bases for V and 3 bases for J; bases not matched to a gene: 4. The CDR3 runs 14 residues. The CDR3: CASSTDRGYTEAFF. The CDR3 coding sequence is TGTGCCAGCAGTACGGACAGGGGCTACACTGAAGCTTTCTTT.

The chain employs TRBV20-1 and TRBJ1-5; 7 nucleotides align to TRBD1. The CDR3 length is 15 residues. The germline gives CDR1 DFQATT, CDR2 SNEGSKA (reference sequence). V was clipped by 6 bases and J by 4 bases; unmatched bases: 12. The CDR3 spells CSAISNRGGNQPQHF. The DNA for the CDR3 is TGCAGTGCCATTAGTAACAGGGGAGGAAATCAGCCCCAGCATTTT.

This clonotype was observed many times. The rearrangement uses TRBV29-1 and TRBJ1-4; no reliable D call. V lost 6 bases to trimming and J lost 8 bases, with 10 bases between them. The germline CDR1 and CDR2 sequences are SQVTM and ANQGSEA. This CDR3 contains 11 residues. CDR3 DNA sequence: TGCAGCGTAAATGTAGGAGAAAAACTGTTTTTT. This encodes CSVNVGEKLFF.

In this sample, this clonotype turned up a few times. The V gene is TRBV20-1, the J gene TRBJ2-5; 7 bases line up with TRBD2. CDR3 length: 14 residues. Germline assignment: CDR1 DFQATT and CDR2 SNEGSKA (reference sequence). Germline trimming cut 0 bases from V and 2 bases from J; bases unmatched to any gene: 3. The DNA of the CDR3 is TGCAGTGCTAGAGATCGGCGGGGGCAAGAGACCCAGTACTTC. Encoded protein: CSARDRRGQETQYF.